This TCR beta chain emerged from a study of cytomegalovirus exposure and HLA in healthy donors. Across the study: The study's early data release held about 85 million unique TCRs from HLA-typed donors.

It was with 60 Vbeta and 13 Jbeta primers that the PCR ran. TCRdb's copy holds only in-frame clones and misses some; the assay was immunoSEQ multiplex PCR. Among about 160,000 clones listed, roughly 80% were seen once. This clone showed up just a few times. Antigen unknown. Study-wide results and limits: Highly shared sequence variants in one cluster were likely a sequencing artifact. HLA-A and HLA-B allele assignments for most subjects were reportedly predicted accurately using TCR beta sequences.

Specimen: PBMCs. The sequence derives from a woman aged 18-29 years in good health and CMV-seronegative.

The CDR3 sequence is CASSQDAGQGARGNQPQHF. DNA for the CDR3: TGTGCCAGCAGCCAAGATGCGGGACAGGGGGCAAGAGGCAATCAGCCCCAGCATTTT. The rearrangement links TRBV4-2 to TRBJ1-5; the match to TRBD1 covers 12 bases. Germline values: CDR1 LGHNA, CDR2 YNFKEQ. This CDR3 is built from 19 residues. J lost 2 bases, V lost 0 bases, and 8 bases had no gene match.